This T cell receptor (beta chain) was identified in a study of blood T cell repertoires in COVID-19. Per the germline V gene, CDR1 is LNHDA and CDR2 is SQIVND (reference sequence). V was pared by 5 bases and J by 7 bases, with 5 bases of the junction left unmatched. The CDR3 totals 13 residues. TCRdb's table, derived via immunoSEQ multiplex PCR, lists solely in-frame clones and lacks some. The table lists around 240,000 clones, about 90% of them singletons, with 1.2% in the top ten. Sequencing was carried out using PBMCs or T cells enriched from blood (not recorded which). The TCR sequence derives from a human donor in a cohort exposed to, infected with or recovered from COVID-19 (not recorded which). The donor label of this sample is uncertain. V usage is TRBV19 and J usage is TRBJ1-5; 7 positions match TRBD1. The CDR3 region is CASSQGGQQPQHF. The CDR3, as DNA: TGTGCCAGTAGTCAGGGGGGCCAGCAGCCCCAGCATTTT.